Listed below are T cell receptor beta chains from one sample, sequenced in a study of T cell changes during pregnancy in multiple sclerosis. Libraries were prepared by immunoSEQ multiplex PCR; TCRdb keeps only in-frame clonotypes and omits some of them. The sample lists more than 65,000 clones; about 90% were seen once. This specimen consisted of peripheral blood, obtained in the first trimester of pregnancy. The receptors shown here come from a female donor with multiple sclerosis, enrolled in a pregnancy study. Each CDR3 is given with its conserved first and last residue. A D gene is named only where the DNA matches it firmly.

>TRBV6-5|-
CASSYSKVRGNTEAFF
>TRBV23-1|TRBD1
CASPGGQGVPRATDTQYF
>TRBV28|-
CASSFRGGGQPQHF
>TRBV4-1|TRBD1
CASSSQDRDGEKLFF
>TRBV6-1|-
CASSEGRGAGQPQHF
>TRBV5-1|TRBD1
CASSLRQGSSTEAFF
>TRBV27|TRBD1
CASRQHRGTNEKLFF
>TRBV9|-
CASSVATQGTSGNTIYF
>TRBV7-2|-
CASSLSGQWFAYEQYF
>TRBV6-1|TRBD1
CASSPVGQSEKLFF
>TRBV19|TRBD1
CASAEGAGSEKLFF
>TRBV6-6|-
CASSYAPGQPDGYTF
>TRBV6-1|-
CASSVRGFEAFF
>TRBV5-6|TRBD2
CASSLERGGPETQYF
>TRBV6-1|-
CASSTQGRGTEAFF
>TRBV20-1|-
CSRTPLKQYF
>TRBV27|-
CASSLVRPQADTQYF
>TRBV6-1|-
CASRPSELQETQYF
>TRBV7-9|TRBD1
CASSVRDRFTDTQYF
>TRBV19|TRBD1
CASSILQGASGYTF
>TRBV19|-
CASSIGGPQPQHF
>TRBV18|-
CASSPEIDQPQHF
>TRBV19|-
CASSIPRDITNGYTF
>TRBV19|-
CASSRGSPLLNTEAFF
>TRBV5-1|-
CASSTGTPLNTEAFF
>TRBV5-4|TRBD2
CASSPPPGGRETQYF
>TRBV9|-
CASSVLDGGGELFF
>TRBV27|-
CASKAASSYNSPLHF
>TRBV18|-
CASSPSRQPYEQYF
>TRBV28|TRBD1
CASSDQGARQPQHF
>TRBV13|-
CASSPEGDQETQYF
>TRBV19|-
CASRDGIEAFF
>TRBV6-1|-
CASRDPGRDTQYF
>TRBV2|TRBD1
CASTFGQGQETQYF
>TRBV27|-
CASSSGYEQYF
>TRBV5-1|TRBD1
CASSSIRQGEDGYTF
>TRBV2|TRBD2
CASSLLLAGGPGGEQFF
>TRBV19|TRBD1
CASSVDRGSYEQYF
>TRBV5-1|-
CASSWTITGELFF
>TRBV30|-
CAWSVPPQAYEQYF
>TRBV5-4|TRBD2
CASSYSGGHGTDTQYF
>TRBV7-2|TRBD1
CASSLTTGGPATEAFF
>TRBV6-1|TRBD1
CASSEETGGTDGYTF
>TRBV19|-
CATAHAGGNTIYF
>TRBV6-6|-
CASSYDGNRLNTEAFF
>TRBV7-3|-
CASSLDGGANEQFF
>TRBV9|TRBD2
CASSPRLAGGVDTQYF
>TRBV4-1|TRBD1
CATSPGQGDNQPQHF
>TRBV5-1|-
CASSWITGIDTEAFF
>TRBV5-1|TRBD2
CASSTYLAGDADTQYF
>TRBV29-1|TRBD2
CSVGLAVAYEQYF
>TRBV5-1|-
CASSIQQNTEAFF
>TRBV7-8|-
CASSRWEGADTQYF
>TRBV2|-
CASSEGGGETQYF
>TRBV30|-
CAWSSQGGYTF
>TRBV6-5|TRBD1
CASRRGQGAQPQHF
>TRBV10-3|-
CAISEPGIMGNTEAFF
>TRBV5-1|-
CASSFPPVTTTHSSYNEQFF